Presented here are 27 T cell receptor beta chains from one specimen sequenced in a study of T cells in Graves' hyperthyroidism and ophthalmopathy. RNA transcripts gave rise to amplified TCR beta CDR3 regions. TCR CDR3 regions were first amplified by RT-PCR with HTBI primers. TCRdb reprocessed the multiplex PCR reads with MiXCR, giving one entry per CDR3 protein. The data contain about 290,000 distinct CDR3 sequences, 15% to 20% of them seen just once; the ten biggest clones take up roughly 33%. The sample was blood. These receptors all stem from a man aged 25 to 40 with Graves' hyperthyroidism.

This clonotype was counted ten times or more. This sequence joins TRBV6-1 and TRBJ2-7; D may correspond to TRBD1 or TRBD2 (7 bases each). Germline loops: CDR1 MNHNS, CDR2 SASEGT. Trimming took 5 bases from V and 5 from J, leaving 13 bases between them. This CDR3 spans 13 amino acids. CDR3 sequence reads: CASSQGGGNEQYF. In DNA form, the CDR3 reads TGTGCCAGCAGTCAGGGGGGGGGAAACGAGCAGTACTTC.

Of note for this clonotype: The junction shows a germline mismatch at one end, possibly a read error. The chain is built from TRBV28 and TRBJ1-2, with TRBD1 as a possible D gene (6 bases). The CDR3 totals 14 residues. Germline values: CDR1 MDHEN, CDR2 SYDVKM. The CDR3 coding sequence is TGTGCCAGCGGTTTGGTAAGGGGGAAGAGTGGCTACACCTTC. This gives the protein CASGLVRGKSGYTF.

At least ten counts were recorded for this clonotype. V gene TRBV29-1 combines with J gene TRBJ2-4; tentatively, D is TRBD1 (6 bases). The CDR3 runs 16 residues. CDR1 and CDR2 from the germline V gene are SQVTM and ANQGSEA. V lost 6 bases to trimming and J lost 5 bases, with 23 bases between them. The chain's CDR3 is CSVARGRGISQNIQYF. The CDR3 bases are TGCAGCGTCGCAAGGGGGAGAGGTATTAGCCAAAACATTCAGTACTTC.

This clonotype was recorded at least ten times. V usage is TRBV20-1 and J usage is TRBJ2-1; maybe TRBD2 (6 bases). The CDR3 runs to 13 residues. The germline V gene has CDR1 DFQATT and CDR2 SNEGSKA (reference sequence). V shed 0 bases and J shed 9 bases, with 12 bases lying between them. CDR3 in amino acids: CSARDAAGLEQFF. CDR3 nucleotide sequence: TGCAGTGCTAGAGATGCGGCGGGACTTGAGCAGTTCTTC.

The V gene is TRBV7-9, the J gene TRBJ1-1, with a possible D match to TRBD1 (6 bases). V lost 10 bases and J lost 1, with 16 bases in between. Germline values: CDR1 SEHNR, CDR2 FQNEAQ (reference sequence). The CDR3 runs to 14 residues. CDR3 sequence (DNA): TGTGCCATCGGGGGGGCACGGTCGAACACTGAAGCTTTCTTT. This translates into CAIGGARSNTEAFF.

Ten or more counts support this clonotype. The CDR3 spells CASSRGAGGSTEAFF. For the CDR3, the DNA is TGTGCCAGCAGTCGGGGGGCAGGGGGCAGTACTGAAGCTTTCTTT. This sequence joins TRBV5-4 and TRBJ1-1; 8 bases align to TRBD1. The length of the CDR3 is 15 residues. Germline V gives CDR1 SGHNT, CDR2 YYREEE (reference sequence). V lost 5 bases to trimming and J lost 5 bases; unmatched junction nucleotides: 11.

The rearrangement uses TRBV28 and TRBJ2-7, with 7 bases that match TRBD1. This CDR3 is built from 17 residues. V was clipped by 3 bases and J by 2 bases; unmatched bases: 13. Germline lookup yields CDR1 MDHEN and CDR2 SYDVKM. The DNA of the CDR3 is TGTGCCAGCAGTTTCCCCGGGACAGTTCGAAGACCCTACGAGCAGTACTTC. It translates to CASSFPGTVRRPYEQYF.

The chain couples TRBV10-3 to TRBJ2-3; D is uncertain. This CDR3 region has 13 residues. Germline V CDR1 and CDR2: ENHRY, SYGVKD. The V gene lost 10 bases and the J gene lost 6 bases, with 17 bases spanning the gap. DNA for the CDR3: TGTGCCACCCTTATGGCAGTTGGGGATACGCAGTATTTT. This translates into CATLMAVGDTQYF.

This clonotype came up many times. The chain joins TRBV20-1 to TRBJ1-1, with D possibly being TRBD1 (5 bases). V lost 6 bases, J lost 1 base, and 12 bases lay in between. The germline CDR1 and CDR2 sequences are DFQATT and SNEGSKA (reference sequence). The CDR3 consists of 13 residues. The CDR3 DNA sequence: TGCAGTGCAAGACAGTCCGGGAACACTGAAGCTTTCTTT. It specifies CSARQSGNTEAFF.

This clonotype has a count of ten or more. The gene calls are TRBV20-1 and TRBJ2-1, with D perhaps given as TRBD1 or TRBD2 (5 bases each). In germline, CDR1 is DFQATT, CDR2 SNEGSKA (reference sequence). V lost 3 bases, J lost 11 bases, and 14 bases lay in between. The CDR3 length is 12 residues. CDR3 sequence (DNA): TGCAGTGCTAGCCGCACCGGGACGAAGCAGTTCTTC. Translation: CSASRTGTKQFF.

Ten or more counts support this clonotype. The V call is TRBV3-1, the J call TRBJ2-1; 8 nucleotides line up with TRBD2. This CDR3 has 15 residues. Germline loops: CDR1 LGHDT, CDR2 YNNKEL (reference sequence). V dropped 4 bases and J dropped 6; count of bases not matched to a gene: 8. CDR3 region: CASSPPGLGGNEQFF. For the CDR3, the DNA is TGTGCCAGCAGCCCTCCGGGACTAGGGGGCAATGAGCAGTTCTTC.

At least ten counts were recorded for this clonotype. This chain connects TRBV20-1 to TRBJ2-3, with D maybe TRBD2 (6 bases). This CDR3 region has 12 residues. Trimming took off 7 bases at V and 5 bases at J, with 13 bases between the two ends. Germline CDR1 reads DFQATT; CDR2 reads SNEGSKA (reference sequence). The CDR3 coding sequence is TGCAGTGAGTACGGGAGAGAAGATACGCAGTATTTT. Its translation is CSEYGREDTQYF.

This clonotype was counted between two and nine times. This CDR3 is CASTARGLPTNEKLFF. CDR3 sequence (DNA): TGTGCCAGCACCGCTCGGGGGCTACCAACTAATGAAAAACTGTTTTTT. The chain combines TRBV6-1 with TRBJ1-4, with TRBD1 as a possible D gene (6 bases). Trimming took 7 bases from V and 0 from J, leaving 15 bases between them. The CDR3 is 16 residues long. Per the germline V gene, CDR1 is MNHNS and CDR2 is SASEGT.

This clonotype has at least ten counts. The CDR3 DNA follows: TGTGCCAGCAGTTACGGCAGTGAAGCTTTCTTT. Its protein is CASSYGSEAFF. This chain uses TRBV6-1 with TRBJ1-1; D gene ambiguous. Germline V gene data show CDR1 as MNHNS and CDR2 as SASEGT. The CDR3 covers 11 residues. The V end was cut by 5 bases, the J end by 7 bases, with 8 bases between.

This clonotype showed up many times. The chain couples TRBV30 to TRBJ2-7, with 9 bases matching TRBD1. V gave up 3 bases and J gave up 5 bases; unmatched junction bases: 14. Germline loops: CDR1 GTSNPN, CDR2 SVGIG (reference sequence). The CDR3 totals 16 residues. The CDR3 nucleotides read TGTGCCTGGAGGGACCTGGACTACGGGACAGGGAACGAGCAGTACTTC. Translation gives CAWRDLDYGTGNEQYF.

The table lists this clonotype with many counts. The chain has TRBV6-1 and TRBJ2-7; D remains unclear. Trimming shortened V by 0 bases and J by 0 bases, and 3 bases separated the two germline ends. The CDR3 is made up of 13 amino acids. Germline values: CDR1 MNHNS, CDR2 SASEGT. DNA of the CDR3: TGTGCCAGCAGTGAAGCCTCCTCCTACGAGCAGTACTTC. Encoded protein: CASSEASSYEQYF.

This clonotype occurred many times. The chain combines TRBV11-2 with TRBJ2-7; 7 bases are a match to TRBD2. The V segment lost 3 bases and the J segment 7 bases; nucleotides outside the gene matches: 15. Germline CDR1 reads SGHAT; CDR2 reads FQNNGV. The CDR3 is made up of 16 amino acids. This CDR3 reads CASSLDPGDYRWEQYF. The CDR3 DNA reads as TGTGCCAGCAGCTTGGATCCCGGGGACTACAGGTGGGAGCAGTACTTC.

This clonotype was recorded many times. CDR3: CASGTSPNYEQFF. CDR3 DNA: TGCGCCAGCGGGACTAGCCCTAATTATGAGCAGTTCTTC. This sequence joins TRBV5-1 and TRBJ2-1, with 9 bases aligning to TRBD2. V gave up 7 bases and J gave up 8 bases; unmatched junction bases: 7. Germline assignment: CDR1 SGHRS and CDR2 YFSETQ. This CDR3 has 13 residues.

This clonotype was counted many times. This chain joins TRBV12-3 or TRBV12-4 and TRBJ2-5; 7 bases align to TRBD1. J was trimmed by 1 base and V by 8 bases; bases with no gene match: 4. The CDR3 contains 13 residues. In nucleotides, the CDR3 is TGTGCCAGCGGGGGACAGATCCAAGAGACCCAGTACTTC. Its protein is CASGGQIQETQYF.

Many counts were recorded for this clonotype. The genes are TRBV2 and TRBJ2-2; 9 positions match TRBD2. The CDR3 is made up of 17 amino acids. CDR1 and CDR2 (germline): SNHLY, FYNNEI. V shed 2 bases and J 1 base; nucleotides not matched to a gene: 5. In DNA, the CDR3 is TGTGCCAGCAGTGAAACCCAAGCGGGGGGGAACACCGGGGAGCTGTTTTTT. This translates into CASSETQAGGNTGELFF.

This clonotype has ten or more counts. The gene calls are TRBV28 and TRBJ1-6; D perhaps matches TRBD1 (6 bases). The V gene's germline CDR1 is MDHEN and CDR2 SYDVKM. CDR3 length: 17 amino acids. Trimming pared 7 bases from V and 7 bases from J, leaving 23 bases between. The CDR3 nucleotides are TGTGCCAGCACCGGGACACCTCGCCTACTGATCAATTCACCCCTCCACTTT. Its translation is CASTGTPRLLINSPLHF.

Ten or more counts support this clonotype. The chain employs TRBV24-1 and TRBJ2-5; D is undetermined. The germline V gene has CDR1 KGHDR and CDR2 SFDVKD. V was cut by 7 bases and J by 5 bases, with 4 bases left in between. The CDR3 length is 10 residues. CDR3 protein: CATSGETQYF. The CDR3 region has the DNA TGTGCCACCAGCGGGGAGACCCAGTACTTC.

This clonotype came up many times. The V gene is TRBV7-3, the J gene TRBJ2-7; D assignment may be TRBD1 or TRBD2 (5 bases each). Germline values: CDR1 SGHTA, CDR2 FQGTGA. This CDR3 contains 13 residues. V gave up 3 bases and J gave up 6 bases, with 12 bases separating them. The CDR3 protein is CASSFTARGEQYF. The CDR3 DNA reads as TGTGCCAGCAGCTTTACGGCGAGGGGCGAGCAGTACTTC.

This clonotype was seen a handful of times. V is TRBV29-1 and J is TRBJ2-7; possibly TRBD1 for D (5 bases). Germline V lookup: CDR1 SQVTM, CDR2 ANQGSEA. The CDR3 consists of 12 residues. V was shortened by 6 bases and J by 3 bases, with 12 bases between the two germline ends. The CDR3 nucleotides are TGCAGCGTCCAGGGCCAGGTCTACGAGCAGTACTTC. As protein: CSVQGQVYEQYF.

This clonotype was counted between two and nine times. This chain connects TRBV19 to TRBJ2-2, with 13 bases fitting TRBD2. Germline CDR1 LNHDA, CDR2 SQIVND (reference sequence). Trimming cost V 5 bases and J 6 bases; bases outside gene matches: 6. The CDR3 sequence is 16 residues long. The CDR3 loop reads CASSPGLAGAAGELFF. The CDR3 DNA sequence: TGTGCCAGTAGTCCAGGACTAGCGGGAGCGGCCGGGGAGCTGTTTTTT.

This clonotype has ten or more counts. This rearrangement joins TRBV3-1 to TRBJ1-2; D remains ambiguous. The CDR3 loop spans 14 amino acids. V gave up 2 bases and J gave up 7 bases, with 14 bases separating them. Germline loops: CDR1 LGHDT, CDR2 YNNKEL (reference sequence). The CDR3 region is CASSQSRNKAGYTF. The DNA for the CDR3 is TGTGCCAGCAGCCAATCCAGGAACAAAGCTGGCTACACCTTC.

This clonotype was seen at least ten times. The rearrangement uses TRBV20-1 and TRBJ2-1; 14 bases are shared with TRBD2. Germline V CDR1 and CDR2: DFQATT, SNEGSKA (reference sequence). The CDR3 is made up of 15 amino acids. After removal of 6 bases from V and 2 bases from J, the junction contained 3 bases not matched to a gene. In DNA, the CDR3 is TGCAGTGCGGGACTAGCGGGAGTACCCTACAATGAGCAGTTCTTC. Translation: CSAGLAGVPYNEQFF.